Following are 16 T cell receptor beta chains from one sample sequenced in a study of Ad26.COV2.S vaccination and SARS-CoV-2 variants. Assay used: immunoSEQ multiplex PCR; TCRdb lists only in-frame clones, some missing. The table includes 410,000 or so clones, roughly 90% detected once. The sample's treatment: some 20 received Ad26.COV2.S at low or high dose, single or two shots; about five received placebo; per-sample allocation not given. Day 63 after the first vaccine or placebo injection was the time point for sampling. This specimen consisted of peripheral blood, obtained in a trial of Ad26.COV2.S vaccine versus placebo. The receptors come from a person between 18 and 65 years old who received the Ad26.COV2.S COVID-19 vaccine or a placebo.

The chain recombines TRBV5-6 with TRBJ1-2; D possibly corresponds to TRBD1 (6 bases). Per the germline V gene, CDR1 is SGHDT and CDR2 is YYEEEE. V lost 5 bases and J lost 8, with 13 bases in between. The CDR3 totals 12 residues. DNA for the CDR3: TGTGCCAGCAGACGGTCCGGGGGCGGCTACACCTTC. It is translated as CASRRSGGGYTF. The full variable domain, rest sourced from reference TRBV5-6 and TRBJ1-2, is DAGVTQSPTHLIKTRGQQVTLRCSPKSGHDTVSWYQQALGQGPQFIFQYYEEEERQRGNFPDRFSGHQFPNYSSELNVNALLLGDSALYLCASRRSGGGYTFGSGTRLTVV.

The V call is TRBV6-2 or TRBV6-3, the J call TRBJ1-5; tentatively, D is TRBD1 (6 bases). This CDR3 comprises 18 residues. The V end lost 2 bases, the J end lost 1 base, and 18 bases lay between the germline ends. Germline assignment: CDR1 MNHEY and CDR2 SVGEGT. CDR3 amino acids: CASSYGATGARSNQPQHF. CDR3 DNA: TGTGCCAGCAGTTACGGGGCGACAGGAGCGAGGAGCAATCAGCCCCAGCATTTT.

The chain employs TRBV6-2 or TRBV6-3 and TRBJ1-1, with 7 positions matching TRBD1. The CDR3 spans 14 residues. V lost 5 bases to trimming and J lost 1 base; unmatched junction nucleotides: 4. Germline loops: CDR1 MNHEY, CDR2 SVGEGT. The CDR3 bases are TGTGCCAGCAGTATCAGGGGGAGGAACACTGAAGCTTTCTTT. This sequence encodes CASSIRGRNTEAFF.

Concerning this clone itself: Different DNA sequences within this sample yield the same CDR3. The V and J genes are TRBV9 and TRBJ2-5; maybe TRBD2 (6 bases). V was clipped by 0 bases and J by 5 bases, with 8 bases between them. This CDR3 is built from 13 residues. The germline V gene has CDR1 SGDLS and CDR2 YYNGEE. CDR3 in DNA: TGTGCCAGCAGCGTAGGGGGGGTGGAGACCCAGTACTTC. The encoded protein is CASSVGGVETQYF.

This clone was observed a single time. The chain recombines TRBV5-4 with TRBJ1-4; TRBD1 agrees at 7 bases. Germline V lookup: CDR1 SGHNT, CDR2 YYREEE (reference sequence). Trimming at V came to 0 bases and at J to 3 bases, leaving 5 bases not matched to a gene. The length of the CDR3 is 16 residues. In DNA form, the CDR3 reads TGTGCCAGCAGCTTGGCCCCCGGGACAGCTAATGAAAAACTGTTTTTT. Its protein is CASSLAPGTANEKLFF.

This chain joins TRBV7-2 and TRBJ2-1; 9 bases align to TRBD2. V was pared by 1 base and J by 1 base, with 5 bases of the junction left unmatched. The germline V gene has CDR1 SGHTA and CDR2 FQGNSA. The CDR3 is 17 amino acids. In DNA, the CDR3 is TGTGCCAGCAGCTTAGTCGGTCTAGCGGGGTCCTACAATGAGCAGTTCTTC. It yields the protein CASSLVGLAGSYNEQFF. Using reference TRBV7-2 and TRBJ2-1 for the parts outside the CDR3, the full variable domain is GAGVSQSPSNKVTEKGKDVELRCDPISGHTALYWYRQSLGQGLEFLIYFQGNSAPDKSGLPSDRFSAERTGGSVSTLTIQRTQQEDSAVYLCASSLVGLAGSYNEQFFGPGTRLTVL.

The gene calls are TRBV19 and TRBJ1-2; TRBD1 matches 9 bases. The V gene end was trimmed by 6 bases and the J gene end by 9 bases; junction bases not matched to a gene: 8. The CDR3 is 13 residues long. Germline V lookup: CDR1 LNHDA, CDR2 SQIVND (reference sequence). CDR3 loop: CASRTQGALSYTF. DNA for the CDR3: TGTGCCAGTAGGACACAGGGGGCTTTGAGCTACACCTTC.

This clone was recorded only once. The chain joins TRBV3-1 (or the pseudogene TRBV3-2) to TRBJ2-7; D is perhaps TRBD1 (6 bases). The CDR3 sequence is 15 residues long. The V end lost 3 bases, the J end lost 1 base, and 13 bases lay between the germline ends. CDR1 is LGHDT, CDR2 YNNKEL, per germline (reference sequence). The CDR3 protein is CASSHWDNPSYEQYF. CDR3 bases: TGTGCCAGCAGCCATTGGGACAACCCGTCCTACGAGCAGTACTTC.

The V gene is TRBV6-1, the J gene TRBJ2-3; perhaps D is TRBD1 or TRBD2 (6 bases each). CDR1 and CDR2 (germline): MNHNS, SASEGT. The length of the CDR3 is 15 residues. V gave up 1 base and J gave up 4 bases, with 12 bases separating them. CDR3 region: CASSEVGGGADTQYF. DNA for the CDR3: TGTGCCAGCAGTGAAGTGGGGGGCGGGGCAGATACGCAGTATTTT.

V gene TRBV7-9 combines with J gene TRBJ2-4; 8 positions match TRBD2. The V gene's germline CDR1 is SEHNR and CDR2 FQNEAQ (reference sequence). Unmatched junction bases numbered 4, after V lost 3 bases and J lost 3 bases. The CDR3 loop spans 15 amino acids. Written as DNA, the CDR3 is TGTGCCAGCAGCTTGCAGCGGGGGTACAAAAACATTCAGTACTTC. It is translated as CASSLQRGYKNIQYF.

V usage is TRBV28 and J usage is TRBJ2-5; TRBD2 matches 8 bases. Germline V CDR1 and CDR2: MDHEN, SYDVKM. CDR3 length equals 15 residues. V was clipped by 3 bases and J by 5 bases; unmatched bases: 8. CDR3: CASSFASRGGETQYF. Here the CDR3 DNA reads TGTGCCAGCAGTTTTGCGTCTCGGGGGGGTGAGACCCAGTACTTC. Variable domain in full (rest from reference TRBV28 and TRBJ2-5): DVKVTQSSRYLVKRTGEKVFLECVQDMDHENMFWYRQDPGLGLRLIYFSYDVKMKEKGDIPEGYSVSREKKERFSLILESASTNQTSMYLCASSFASRGGETQYFGPGTRLLVL.

The chain is built from TRBV27 and TRBJ1-1; D uncertain. V was pared by 6 bases and J by 4 bases, with 12 bases between. The CDR3 covers 13 residues. Per the germline V gene, CDR1 is MNHEY and CDR2 is SMNVEV (reference sequence). The CDR3 is CASRFGRSTEAFF. CDR3 bases: TGTGCCAGCAGGTTTGGGAGATCCACTGAAGCTTTCTTT.

This clone came up a few times. CDR3 in DNA: TGCGCCAGCAGCCATCCAAGGGGCGGGTCCCCCTACGAGCAGTACTTC. Translating it yields CASSHPRGGSPYEQYF. The genes are TRBV4-1 and TRBJ2-7; D tentatively fits TRBD1 or TRBD2 (5 bases each). There are 16 residues in the CDR3. In germline, CDR1 is MGHRA, CDR2 YSYEKL. The germline V and J ends were trimmed by 3 bases and 2 bases, with 17 bases remaining between them.

The chain couples TRBV7-8 to TRBJ2-1; 11 bases line up with TRBD2. Trimming took 5 bases from V and 10 from J; bases not matched to a gene: 13. This CDR3 is built from 16 residues. CDR1 is SGHVS, CDR2 FQNEAQ, per germline. The CDR3 coding sequence is TGTGCCAGCAGCCGGACCGGGACTAGCGGCCTAGGGGAGCAGTTCTTC. It encodes CASSRTGTSGLGEQFF.

The CDR3 region is CASSPSGRYTDTQYF. In nucleotides, the CDR3 is TGCGCCAGCAGCCCAAGCGGGCGATACACAGATACGCAGTATTTT. The rearrangement joins TRBV5-1 to TRBJ2-3; D might be TRBD2 (6 bases). This CDR3 spans 15 amino acids. Germline-derived CDR1 and CDR2 are SGHRS and YFSETQ. V was clipped by 4 bases and J by 2 bases, with 14 bases between them.

The chain has TRBV29-1 and TRBJ2-3; no clear D. Germline assignment: CDR1 SQVTM and CDR2 ANQGSEA. CDR3 length equals 13 residues. Trimming removed 2 bases from V and 6 bases from J, with 12 bases in between. The CDR3 DNA sequence: TGCAGCGTTGAACTGGGTGCGGTCGATACGCAGTATTTT. Its protein is CSVELGAVDTQYF.